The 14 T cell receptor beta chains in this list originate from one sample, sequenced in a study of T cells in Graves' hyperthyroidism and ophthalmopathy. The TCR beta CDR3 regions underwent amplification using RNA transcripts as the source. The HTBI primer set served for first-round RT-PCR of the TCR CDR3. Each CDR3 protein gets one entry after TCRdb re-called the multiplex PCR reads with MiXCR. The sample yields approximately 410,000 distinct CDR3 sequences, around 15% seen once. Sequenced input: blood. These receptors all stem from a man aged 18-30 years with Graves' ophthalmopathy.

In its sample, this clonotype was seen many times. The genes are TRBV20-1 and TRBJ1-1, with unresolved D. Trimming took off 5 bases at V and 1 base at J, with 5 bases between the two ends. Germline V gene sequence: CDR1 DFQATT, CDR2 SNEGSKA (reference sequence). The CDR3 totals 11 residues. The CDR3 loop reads CSAAKNTEAFF. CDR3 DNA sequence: TGCAGTGCTGCAAAGAACACTGAAGCTTTCTTT.

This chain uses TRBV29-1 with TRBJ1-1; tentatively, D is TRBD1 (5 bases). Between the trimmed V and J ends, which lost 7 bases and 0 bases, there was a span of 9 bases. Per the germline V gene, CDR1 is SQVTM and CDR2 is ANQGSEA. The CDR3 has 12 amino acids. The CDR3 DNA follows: TGCAGCGCAGGGAGGTTGAACACTGAAGCTTTCTTT. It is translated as CSAGRLNTEAFF.

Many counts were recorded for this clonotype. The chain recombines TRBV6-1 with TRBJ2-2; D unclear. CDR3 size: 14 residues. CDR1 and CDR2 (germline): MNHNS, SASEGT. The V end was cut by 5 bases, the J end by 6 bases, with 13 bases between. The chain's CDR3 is CASSPTVPAGELFF. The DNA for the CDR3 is TGTGCCAGCAGTCCCACGGTCCCCGCCGGGGAGCTGTTTTTT.

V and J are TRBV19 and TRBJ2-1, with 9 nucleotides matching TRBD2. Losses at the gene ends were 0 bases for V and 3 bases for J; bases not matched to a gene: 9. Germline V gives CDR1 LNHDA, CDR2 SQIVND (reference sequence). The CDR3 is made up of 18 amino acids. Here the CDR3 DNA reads TGTGCCAGTAGTATAGATCTCTCGGCTAGCGGGGTCTACAATGAGCAGTTCTTC. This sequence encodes CASSIDLSASGVYNEQFF.

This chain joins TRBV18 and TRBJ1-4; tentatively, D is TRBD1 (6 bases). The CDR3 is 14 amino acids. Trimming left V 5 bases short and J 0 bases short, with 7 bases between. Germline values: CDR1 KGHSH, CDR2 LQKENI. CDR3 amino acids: CASSEGATNEKLFF. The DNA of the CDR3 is TGTGCCAGCTCAGAGGGGGCAACTAATGAAAAACTGTTTTTT. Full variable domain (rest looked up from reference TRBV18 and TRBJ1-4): NAGVMQNPRHLVRRRGQEARLRCSPMKGHSHVYWYRQLPEEGLKFMVYLQKENIIDESGMPKERFSAEFPKEGPSILRIQQVVRGDSAAYFCASSEGATNEKLFFGSGTQLSVL.

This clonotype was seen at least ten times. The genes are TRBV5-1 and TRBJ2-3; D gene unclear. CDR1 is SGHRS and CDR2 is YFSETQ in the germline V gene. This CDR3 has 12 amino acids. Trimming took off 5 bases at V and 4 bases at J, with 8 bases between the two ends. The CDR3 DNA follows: TGCGCCAGCAGTTTTGATGCAGATACGCAGTATTTT. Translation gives CASSFDADTQYF. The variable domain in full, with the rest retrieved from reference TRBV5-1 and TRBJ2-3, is KAGVTQTPRYLIKTRGQQVTLSCSPISGHRSVSWYQQTPGQGLQFLFEYFSETQRNKGNFPGRFSGRQFSNSRSEMNVSTLELGDSALYLCASSFDADTQYFGPGTRLTVL.

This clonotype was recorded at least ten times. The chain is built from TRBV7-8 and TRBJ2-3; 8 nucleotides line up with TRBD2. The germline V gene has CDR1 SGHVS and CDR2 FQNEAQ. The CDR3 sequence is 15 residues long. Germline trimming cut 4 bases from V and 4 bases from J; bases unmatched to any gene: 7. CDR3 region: CASSSTGGFADTQYF. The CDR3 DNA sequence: TGTGCCAGCAGCTCCACGGGGGGGTTCGCAGATACGCAGTATTTT. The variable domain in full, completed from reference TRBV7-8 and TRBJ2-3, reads GAGVSQSPRYKVAKRGQDVALRCDPISGHVSLFWYQQALGQGPEFLTYFQNEAQLDKSGLPSDRFFAERPEGSVSTLKIQRTQQEDSAVYLCASSSTGGFADTQYFGPGTRLTVL.

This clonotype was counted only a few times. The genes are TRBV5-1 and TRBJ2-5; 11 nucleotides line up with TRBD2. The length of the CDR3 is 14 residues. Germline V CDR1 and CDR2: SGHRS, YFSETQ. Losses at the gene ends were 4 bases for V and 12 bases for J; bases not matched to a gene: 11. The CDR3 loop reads CASSPTSGRSWEYF. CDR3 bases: TGCGCCAGCAGCCCAACTAGCGGGAGAAGTTGGGAGTACTTC.

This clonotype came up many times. The CDR3 DNA reads TGTGCCAGCAGTTTAAGCCTCTCCTACGAGCAGTACTTC. Protein sequence: CASSLSLSYEQYF. This sequence joins TRBV12-3 or TRBV12-4 and TRBJ2-7; D gene unclear. The CDR3 extends over 13 amino acids. The V end lost 2 bases, the J end lost 0 bases, and 5 bases lay between the germline ends.

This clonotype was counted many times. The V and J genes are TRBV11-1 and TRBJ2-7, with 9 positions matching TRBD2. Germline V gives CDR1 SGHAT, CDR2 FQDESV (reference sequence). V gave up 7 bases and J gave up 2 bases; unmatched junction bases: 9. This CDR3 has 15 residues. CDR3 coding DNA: TGTGCCAGCACCCAATCACTAGCGGGCCCCTACGAGCAGTACTTC. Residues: CASTQSLAGPYEQYF.

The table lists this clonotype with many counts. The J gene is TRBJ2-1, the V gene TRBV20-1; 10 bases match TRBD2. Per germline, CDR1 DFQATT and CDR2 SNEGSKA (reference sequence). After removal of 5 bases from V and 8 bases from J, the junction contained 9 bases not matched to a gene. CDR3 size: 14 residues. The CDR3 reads CSAEASGGAYEQFF. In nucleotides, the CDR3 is TGCAGTGCTGAAGCTAGCGGGGGTGCATATGAGCAGTTCTTC.

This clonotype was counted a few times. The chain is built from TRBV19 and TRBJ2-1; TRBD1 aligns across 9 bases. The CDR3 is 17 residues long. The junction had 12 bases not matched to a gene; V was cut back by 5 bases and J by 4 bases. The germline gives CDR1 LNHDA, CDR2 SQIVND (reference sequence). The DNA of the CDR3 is TGTGCCAGTAGTGCCCCTGTAGGGACAGGGCGATACAATGAGCAGTTCTTC. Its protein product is CASSAPVGTGRYNEQFF.

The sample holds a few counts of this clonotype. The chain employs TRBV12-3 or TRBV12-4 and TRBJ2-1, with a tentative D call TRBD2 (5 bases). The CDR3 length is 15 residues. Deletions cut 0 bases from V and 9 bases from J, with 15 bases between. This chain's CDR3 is CASSLARGLAGEQFF. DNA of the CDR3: TGTGCCAGCAGTTTAGCGAGAGGTCTAGCAGGTGAGCAGTTCTTC.

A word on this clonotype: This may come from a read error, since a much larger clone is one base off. CDR3 sequence (DNA): TGTGCCAGCAGCTTGGATTTCGATACGCAGTATTTT. Translated: CASSLDFDTQYF. The chain is built from TRBV7-3 and TRBJ2-3; D remains unclear. Deletions cut 3 bases from V and 6 bases from J, with 7 bases between. The CDR3 is 12 residues long. The V gene's germline CDR1 is SGHTA and CDR2 FQGTGA.